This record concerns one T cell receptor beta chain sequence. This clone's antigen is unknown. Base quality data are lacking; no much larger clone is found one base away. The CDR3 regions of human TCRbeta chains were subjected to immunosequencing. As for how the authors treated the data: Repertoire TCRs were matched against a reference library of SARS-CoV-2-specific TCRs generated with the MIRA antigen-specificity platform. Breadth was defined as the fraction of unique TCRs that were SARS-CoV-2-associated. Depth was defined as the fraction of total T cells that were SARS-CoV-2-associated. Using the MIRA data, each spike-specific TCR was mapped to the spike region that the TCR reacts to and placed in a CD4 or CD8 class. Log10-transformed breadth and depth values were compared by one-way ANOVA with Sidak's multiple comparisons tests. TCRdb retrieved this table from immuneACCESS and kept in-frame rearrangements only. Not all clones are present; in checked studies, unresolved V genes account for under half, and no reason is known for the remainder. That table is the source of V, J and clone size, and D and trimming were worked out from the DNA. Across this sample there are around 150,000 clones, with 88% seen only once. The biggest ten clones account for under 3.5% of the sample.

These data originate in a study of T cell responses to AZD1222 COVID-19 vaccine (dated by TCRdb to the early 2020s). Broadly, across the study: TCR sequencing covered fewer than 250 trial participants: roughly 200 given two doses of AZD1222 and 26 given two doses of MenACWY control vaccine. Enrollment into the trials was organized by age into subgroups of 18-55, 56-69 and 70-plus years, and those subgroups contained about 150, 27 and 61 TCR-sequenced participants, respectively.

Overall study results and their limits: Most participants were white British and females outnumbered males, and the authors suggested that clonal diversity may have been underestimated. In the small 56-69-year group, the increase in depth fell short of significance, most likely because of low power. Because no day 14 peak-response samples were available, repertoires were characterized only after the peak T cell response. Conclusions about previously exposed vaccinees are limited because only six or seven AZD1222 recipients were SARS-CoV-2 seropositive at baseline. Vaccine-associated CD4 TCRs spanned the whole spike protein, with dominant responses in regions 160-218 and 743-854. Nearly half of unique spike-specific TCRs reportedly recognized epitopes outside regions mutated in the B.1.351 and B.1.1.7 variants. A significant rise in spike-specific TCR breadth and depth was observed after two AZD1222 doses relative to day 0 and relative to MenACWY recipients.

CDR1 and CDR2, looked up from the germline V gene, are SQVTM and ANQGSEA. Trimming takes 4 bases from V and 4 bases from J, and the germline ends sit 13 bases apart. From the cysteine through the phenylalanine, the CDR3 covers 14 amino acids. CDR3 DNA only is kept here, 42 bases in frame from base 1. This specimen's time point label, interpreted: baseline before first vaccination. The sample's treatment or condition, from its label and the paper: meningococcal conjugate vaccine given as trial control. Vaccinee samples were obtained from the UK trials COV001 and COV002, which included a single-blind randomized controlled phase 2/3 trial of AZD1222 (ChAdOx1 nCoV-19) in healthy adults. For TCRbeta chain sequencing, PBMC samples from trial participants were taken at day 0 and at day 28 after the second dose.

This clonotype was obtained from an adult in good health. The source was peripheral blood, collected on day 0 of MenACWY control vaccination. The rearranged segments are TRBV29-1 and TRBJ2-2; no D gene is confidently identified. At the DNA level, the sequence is TGCAGCGTTGCCTCGGCCCCGGGCACCGGGGAGCTGTTTTTT. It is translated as CSVASAPGTGELFF.